This T cell receptor beta chain emerged from a study of spatial heterogeneity in lung cancer (dated by TCRdb to between 2019 and 2020). Study-wide context: Donors were 72 patients with early-stage, untreated non-small cell lung cancer from the lung TRACERx cohort. At surgery, both alpha and beta chains were TCR-sequenced in approximately 210 tumor regions, approximately 64 matched nontumor lung samples and a few dozen PBMC samples. Nonsynonymous mutation counts, determined by whole-exome sequencing of tumor tissue, were related to TCR repertoire features. In the raw uncorrected reads, each unique combination of TCR and UMI appeared on average more than ten times. Beta-chain transcripts were consistently detected in greater numbers than alpha-chain transcripts, which likely reflects a higher abundance of beta-chain transcripts. The study quantitatively compared TCR alpha and beta repertoires across multiple tumor regions, matched nontumor lung and blood in non-small cell lung cancer. Follow-up PBMC samples were sequenced whenever available, and the median time to follow-up was roughly 2 years after resection. Overall results and qualifications from the work: Ubiquitous expanded tumor TCRs showed up in blood more often at tumor resection than at routine follow-up. Only about 15 patients were included in comparisons of baseline and follow-up blood repertoires. Additional single-cell paired TCR alpha and beta sequencing was considered necessary to confirm, at a functional level, the hypothesis that regional TCRs recognize regional mutations.

Ten or more counts support this clonotype. Its antigen specificity is not known. No base quality information exists; no much larger clone differs at one position. The meaning of the sample's time point label: blood at routine non-recurrence follow-up after resection. Whole RNA extracted from tumor and nontumor lung tissue, or from cryopreserved PBMC samples, was used for TCR sequencing without cell sorting. Only patients with enough RNA available from two or more tumor regions were chosen for TCR sequencing. The CDR3, cysteine through phenylalanine, is 14 amino acids long. Here the CDR3 DNA is all that survives: 42 bases in frame from base 1. CDR1 is given as LNHDA and CDR2 as SQIVND, both from the germline V gene (reference sequence). V loses 3 bases, J loses 0 bases, and the germline ends lie 9 bases apart. To prepare the library, 5' RACE was applied. Sequencing relied on a NextSeq 500. The TCR library protocol attached a unique molecular identifier to each TCR cDNA molecule to allow correction of PCR and sequencing errors. For the original study's pipeline: Decombinator tools were used for TCR identification, UMI-based error correction and CDR3 extraction. Expanded TCRs were defined as those above a frequency of 2 per 1,000, corresponding to the top 1% of the tumor frequency distribution. Rényi diversity was computed with the R vegan package after subsampling each repertoire 100 times to 5,000 TCRs. CDR3 similarity networks were built from amino acid triplet string-kernel similarity, connecting CDR3s with pairwise similarity above 0.82. In TCRdb, the public reads were trimmed at Q25 with fastp and aligned with MiXCR, with productive beta chains retained. Each CDR3 protein gets just one entry, which takes the most common genes and DNA from the rows behind it. The V and J calls and clone size are TCRdb's, not the authors'. The sample contains fewer than 50,000 distinct CDR3 sequences, about 10% of them found a single time. 17% of the sample comes from the top ten.

This TCR came from a female donor with early-stage non-small cell lung cancer. The chain employs TRBV19 and TRBJ2-7; tentative D gene TRBD2, with 7 bases matching. The material was PBMCs, obtained at follow-up. The bases are TGTGCCAGTAGTATGGGGGGGGCCTCCTACGAGCAGTACTTC. Its amino acids are CASSMGGASYEQYF.